These 15 T cell receptor beta chains were all obtained from the same sample, sequenced in a study of blood T cell repertoires in COVID-19. Generated by immunoSEQ multiplex PCR, the TCRdb table keeps only in-frame clones and is missing some. The sample has some 100,000 clones, approximately 79% seen once. The sequencing input was peripheral blood. Receptors were obtained from a man aged 65 to 85 with COVID-19, enrolled during active disease.

This clone was seen a few times. The chain couples TRBV27 to TRBJ1-6; weak D call: TRBD1 (6 bases). The CDR3 runs to 19 residues. V lost 6 bases and J lost 7, with 28 bases in between. Germline V CDR1 and CDR2: MNHEY, SMNVEV (reference sequence). As DNA, the CDR3 is TGTGCCAGCAGGAGGGGGTCAGGGCTCACTAATATTCAAAATTCACCCCTCCACTTT. Protein product: CASRRGSGLTNIQNSPLHF.

The chain is built from TRBV5-1 and TRBJ2-7; D is perhaps TRBD2 (5 bases). Germline V gives CDR1 SGHRS, CDR2 YFSETQ. V lost 7 bases to trimming and J lost 5 bases, with 19 bases between them. The CDR3 extends over 14 amino acids. The CDR3 sequence: CASSFTGIDNEQYF. CDR3 nucleotides: TGCGCCAGCTCCTTTACGGGGATTGATAACGAGCAGTACTTC.

The V call is TRBV13, the J call TRBJ2-7, with TRBD1 matching 9 bases. CDR1 and CDR2 from the germline V gene are PRHDT and FYEKMQ (reference sequence). The CDR3 is 15 residues long. Unmatched junction bases numbered 8, after V lost 5 bases and J lost 3 bases. The CDR3 DNA follows: TGTGCCAGCAGCGCCCGGGACAGGGTGGGCTACGAGCAGTACTTC. Its translation: CASSARDRVGYEQYF.

This clone was recorded once. The V call is TRBV24-1, the J call TRBJ1-1; 8 nucleotides line up with TRBD1. V shed 1 base, J shed 5 bases, and the junction held 8 bases outside the gene matches. There are 16 residues in the CDR3. CDR1 is KGHDR and CDR2 is SFDVKD in the germline V gene. CDR3 loop: CATSDFRAGGQTEAFF. The CDR3 bases are TGTGCCACCAGTGATTTTAGGGCAGGGGGCCAGACTGAAGCTTTCTTT.

The chain is built from TRBV9 and TRBJ2-7; 8 bases align to TRBD1. The CDR3 covers 14 residues. The V gene end was trimmed by 4 bases and the J gene end by 2 bases; junction bases not matched to a gene: 5. In germline, CDR1 is SGDLS, CDR2 YYNGEE. The CDR3 sequence: CASSPGTGTYEQYF. The CDR3 nucleotides read TGTGCCAGCAGCCCCGGGACAGGAACCTACGAGCAGTACTTC.

The chain is built from TRBV28 and TRBJ1-5; 8 bases agree with TRBD1. Germline CDR1 MDHEN, CDR2 SYDVKM. This CDR3 contains 13 residues. The V segment lost 11 bases and the J segment 2 bases; nucleotides outside the gene matches: 5. The chain's CDR3 is CAHRGTGNQPQHF. CDR3 nucleotides: TGTGCCCACAGGGGGACCGGCAATCAGCCCCAGCATTTT.

V gene TRBV13 combines with J gene TRBJ2-2; no clear D gene. The CDR3 extends over 16 amino acids. Per the germline V gene, CDR1 is PRHDT and CDR2 is FYEKMQ (reference sequence). Trimming removed 5 bases from V and 4 bases from J, with 17 bases in between. Written as DNA, the CDR3 is TGTGCCAGCAGCCCCTCCCTGGTCTCGGGCACCGGGGAGCTGTTTTTT. As protein: CASSPSLVSGTGELFF.

V gene TRBV9 combines with J gene TRBJ2-7; 14 bases line up with TRBD2. Germline lookup yields CDR1 SGDLS and CDR2 YYNGEE. The CDR3 is 16 amino acids. V lost 0 bases and J lost 3; bases outside the gene matches: 2. The CDR3 sequence: CASSVEGLAGVYEQYF. The CDR3, as DNA: TGTGCCAGCAGCGTAGAGGGACTAGCGGGAGTCTACGAGCAGTACTTC. The full variable domain, rest sourced from reference TRBV9 and TRBJ2-7, is DSGVTQTPKHLITATGQRVTLRCSPRSGDLSVYWYQQSLDQGLQFLIQYYNGEERAKGNILERFSAQQFPDLHSELNLSSLELGDSALYFCASSVEGLAGVYEQYFGPGTRLTVT.

This clone occurred a few times. The chain carries TRBV3-1 (or the pseudogene TRBV3-2) and TRBJ2-1; 9 positions agree with TRBD2. Germline V gene lookup returns CDR1 LGHDT and CDR2 YNNKEL (reference sequence). The V gene end was trimmed by 1 base and the J gene end by 8 bases; junction bases not matched to a gene: 15. This CDR3 region has 18 residues. The CDR3 loop is CASSQARGSGRVNHEQFF. For the CDR3, the DNA is TGTGCCAGCAGCCAAGCACGAGGTAGCGGGAGAGTAAACCATGAGCAGTTCTTC.

This chain links TRBV30 with TRBJ2-5; TRBD1 aligns across 12 bases. Germline CDR1 GTSNPN, CDR2 SVGIG (reference sequence). V lost 1 base, J lost 2 bases, and 2 bases stayed unmatched. The CDR3 spans 15 residues. The CDR3 DNA sequence: TGTGCCTGGAGTGGGGGACAGGGGGCTCAAGAGACCCAGTACTTC. This gives the protein CAWSGGQGAQETQYF. Full variable domain (rest looked up from reference TRBV30 and TRBJ2-5): SQTIHQWPATLVQPVGSPLSLECTVEGTSNPNLYWYRQAAGRGLQLLFYSVGIGQISSEVPQNLSASRPQDRQFILSSKKLLLSDSGFYLCAWSGGQGAQETQYFGPGTRLLVL.

This sequence joins TRBV2 and TRBJ2-3; 11 bases agree with TRBD2. Germline CDR1 is SNHLY and CDR2 is FYNNEI. The CDR3 runs 17 residues. Trimming took 2 bases from V and 5 from J; bases not matched to a gene: 9. The CDR3 reads CASSEIGLAGGGDTQYF. In nucleotides, the CDR3 is TGTGCCAGCAGTGAAATCGGGCTAGCGGGAGGTGGAGATACGCAGTATTTT.

Notes on this clone: The DNA is left out, because the CDR3 cannot be placed on it with certainty; the CDR3 is given as TCRdb lists it. The chain employs TRBV21-1 and TRBJ1-5. TRBV21-1 has pseudogene status. The CDR3 is 17 residues long, counting both termini. CDR3 region: CASSKVGGGSGNQPQHF.

V gene TRBV6-5 combines with J gene TRBJ2-5; 7 nucleotides line up with TRBD1. The length of the CDR3 is 14 residues. Germline V gene data show CDR1 as MNHEY and CDR2 as SVGAGI. J lost 2 bases, V lost 5 bases, and 5 bases had no gene match. CDR3 sequence reads: CASSLQGRQETQYF. DNA of the CDR3: TGTGCCAGCAGTCTACAGGGGCGTCAAGAGACCCAGTACTTC.

The rearrangement uses TRBV5-1 and TRBJ1-1; D is possibly TRBD1 (5 bases). The CDR3 has 14 residues. The ends were cut back, 4 bases at V and 3 bases at J, with 13 bases in the middle. CDR1 is SGHRS, CDR2 YFSETQ, per germline. The CDR3 reads CASSPGGGDTEAFF. CDR3 nucleotides: TGCGCCAGCAGCCCCGGCGGGGGAGACACTGAAGCTTTCTTT.

The CDR3 coding sequence is TGCGCCAGCAGCCCCAGGGCGGGGGGGTACGAGCAGTACTTC. Translating it yields CASSPRAGGYEQYF. This chain links TRBV4-3 with TRBJ2-7; TRBD2 aligns across 9 bases. Germline-derived CDR1 and CDR2 are LGHNA and YSLEER. The CDR3 spans 14 residues. The J segment lost 4 bases and the V segment lost 4 bases, leaving 5 bases of the junction unmatched.